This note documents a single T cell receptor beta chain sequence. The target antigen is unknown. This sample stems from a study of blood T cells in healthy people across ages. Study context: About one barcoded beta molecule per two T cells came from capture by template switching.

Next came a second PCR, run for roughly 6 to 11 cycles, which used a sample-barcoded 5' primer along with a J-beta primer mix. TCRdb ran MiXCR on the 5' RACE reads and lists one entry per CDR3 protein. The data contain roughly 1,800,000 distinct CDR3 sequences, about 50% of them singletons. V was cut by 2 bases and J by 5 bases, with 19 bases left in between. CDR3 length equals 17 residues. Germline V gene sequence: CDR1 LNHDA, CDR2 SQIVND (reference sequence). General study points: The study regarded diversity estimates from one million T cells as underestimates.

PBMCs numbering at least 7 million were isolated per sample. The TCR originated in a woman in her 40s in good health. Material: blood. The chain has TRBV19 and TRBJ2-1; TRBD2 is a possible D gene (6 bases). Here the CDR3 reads CASSILGFGGSDNEQFF. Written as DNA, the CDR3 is TGTGCCAGTAGTATACTAGGGTTCGGGGGAAGCGACAATGAGCAGTTCTTC.